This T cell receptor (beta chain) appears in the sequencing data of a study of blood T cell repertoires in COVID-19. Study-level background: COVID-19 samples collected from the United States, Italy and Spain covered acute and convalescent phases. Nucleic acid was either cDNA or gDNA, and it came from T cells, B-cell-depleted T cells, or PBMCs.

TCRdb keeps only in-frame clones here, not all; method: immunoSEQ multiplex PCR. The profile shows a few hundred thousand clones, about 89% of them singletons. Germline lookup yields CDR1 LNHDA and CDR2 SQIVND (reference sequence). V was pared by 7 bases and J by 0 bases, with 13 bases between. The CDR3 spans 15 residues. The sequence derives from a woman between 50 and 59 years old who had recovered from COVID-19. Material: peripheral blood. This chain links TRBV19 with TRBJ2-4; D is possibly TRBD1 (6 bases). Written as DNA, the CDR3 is TGTGCCAGTATGGACCTACAGGGAGCCAAAAACATTCAGTACTTC. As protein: CASMDLQGAKNIQYF.